The 32 T cell receptor beta chains below come from one sample, sequenced in a study of blood T cells in healthy people across ages. A sample-barcoded 5' primer and a J-beta primer mix were used in a second PCR of roughly 6 to 11 cycles. TCRdb fed the 5' RACE reads into MiXCR, producing one record per CDR3 protein. The sample lists approximately 1.5 million distinct CDR3 sequences; 40% to 45% were seen once. Sequencing was performed on blood. The receptors were sampled from a woman younger than 30 in good health.

This clonotype was counted at least ten times. This sequence joins TRBV29-1 and TRBJ2-7; unclear D gene. Germline CDR1 SQVTM, CDR2 ANQGSEA. V lost 6 bases, J lost 5 bases, and 17 bases lay in between. This CDR3 is 13 amino acids long. The CDR3 sequence: CSVVLRERNEQYF. The CDR3, as DNA: TGCAGCGTAGTCCTTAGGGAAAGGAACGAGCAGTACTTC.

The chain uses TRBV10-3 and TRBJ1-1, with TRBD1 as a possible D gene (6 bases). The V and J ends lost 8 bases and 2 bases respectively, with 18 bases between them. This CDR3 has 15 amino acids. Germline assignment: CDR1 ENHRY and CDR2 SYGVKD. DNA of the CDR3: TGTGCCATCCGGGGGCGGGTAGGGATAAACACTGAAGCTTTCTTT. Translating it yields CAIRGRVGINTEAFF.

In its sample, this clonotype was seen a few times. This sequence joins TRBV29-1 and TRBJ2-1; D is ambiguous. V gave up 0 bases and J gave up 14 bases, with 5 bases separating them. Germline assignment: CDR1 SQVTM and CDR2 ANQGSEA. There are 9 residues in the CDR3. The CDR3 region has the DNA TGCAGCGTTGAAGACTCTGAGTTCTTC. The encoded protein is CSVEDSEFF.

The rearrangement links TRBV12-3 or TRBV12-4 to TRBJ2-7; 8 bases line up with TRBD2. The CDR3 loop spans 11 amino acids. V was pared by 4 bases and J by 9 bases, with 2 bases of the junction left unmatched. DNA for the CDR3: TGTGCCAGCAGTTCGACTAGCGTGCAGTACTTC. Translated: CASSSTSVQYF.

This clonotype was observed a single time. At one end, the junction sequence differs from germline, possibly due to a read error. This rearrangement joins TRBV2 to TRBJ2-1; D gene ambiguous. CDR1 is SNHLY, CDR2 FYNNEI, per germline. The CDR3 runs to 11 residues. The CDR3 region has the DNA TGTGCCTGCAGTGGTGGTACAGAACAGTTCTTC. Its protein product is CACSGGTEQFF.

The chain has TRBV4-1 and TRBJ1-2; D unresolved. CDR1 is MGHRA, CDR2 YSYEKL, per germline. Trimming removed 0 bases at V and 8 bases at J, with 10 bases between. This CDR3 has 13 amino acids. CDR3 DNA sequence: TGCGCCAGCAGCCAAGATCTGCGTGACGGCTACACCTTC. It specifies CASSQDLRDGYTF.

V gene TRBV6-1 combines with J gene TRBJ2-7; the match to TRBD1 covers 10 bases. The DNA matches TRBJ2-4 better at its end, which makes the J call doubtful. The CDR3 consists of 16 residues. Per germline, CDR1 MNHNS and CDR2 SASEGT. CDR3 protein: CASTGQGVLAVNIQYF. The CDR3 coding sequence is TGTGCCAGCACCGGACAGGGGGTATTGGCTGTAAACATTCAGTACTTC.

This chain links TRBV9 with TRBJ2-5; TRBD2 matches at 11 bases. CDR3 length: 17 residues. Losses at the gene ends were 3 bases for V and 3 bases for J; bases not matched to a gene: 10. Germline V CDR1 and CDR2: SGDLS, YYNGEE. CDR3 sequence: CASSEDLMGLAEETQYF. The CDR3 region has the DNA TGTGCCAGCAGCGAGGATCTGATGGGACTAGCGGAAGAGACCCAGTACTTC.

This clonotype was detected a few times. The chain links TRBV27 to TRBJ2-7; 8 bases agree with TRBD1. The germline CDR1 and CDR2 sequences are MNHEY and SMNVEV (reference sequence). The CDR3 covers 17 residues. Losses at the gene ends were 2 bases for V and 2 bases for J; bases not matched to a gene: 11. The CDR3 DNA reads as TGTGCCAGCAGTTTAGGGGCAGGGGGCGACCTAGCCTACGAGCAGTACTTC. It encodes CASSLGAGGDLAYEQYF.

The CDR3 region is CASSNPGLAKDNEQFF. The DNA for the CDR3 is TGTGCCAGCAGTAACCCGGGACTAGCGAAAGACAATGAGCAGTTCTTC. The chain links TRBV6-2 or TRBV6-3 to TRBJ2-1; TRBD2 aligns across 10 bases. The CDR3 has 16 residues. Germline CDR1 reads MNHEY; CDR2 reads SVGEGT. Germline trimming cut 5 bases from V and 5 bases from J; bases unmatched to any gene: 9.

The gene calls are TRBV20-1 and TRBJ1-6; D may be TRBD1 (5 bases). The CDR3 contains 15 residues. V lost 0 bases and J lost 5, with 11 bases in between. The V gene's germline CDR1 is DFQATT and CDR2 SNEGSKA (reference sequence). The CDR3, as DNA: TGCAGTGCTAGAGAGGGAGCCAGGGATAATTCACCCCTCCACTTT. It specifies CSAREGARDNSPLHF.

On this clonotype: A much larger clone differs by one base, so this may be a read error. The V gene is TRBV29-1, the J gene TRBJ2-1, with a tentative D call TRBD1 (5 bases). The CDR3 spans 13 residues. Per the germline V gene, CDR1 is SQVTM and CDR2 is ANQGSEA. The CDR3 spells CSVDAQGTNEQSF. In DNA, the CDR3 is TGCAGCGTTGACGCGCAGGGCACAAATGAGCAGTCCTTC.

The genes are TRBV27 and TRBJ2-3, with 10 bases identical to TRBD2. CDR1 and CDR2 (germline): MNHEY, SMNVEV (reference sequence). The CDR3 loop spans 17 amino acids. V shed 8 bases, J shed 5 bases, and the junction held 16 bases outside the gene matches. The CDR3 bases are TGTGCCAGCCAACCTATCCTAGCGGGAGTACGGAAAGATACGCAGTATTTT. It specifies CASQPILAGVRKDTQYF.

V gene TRBV7-9 combines with J gene TRBJ1-4; no definite D call. Looked up from germline, CDR1 is SEHNR and CDR2 is FQNEAQ (reference sequence). V was trimmed by 5 bases and J by 3 bases, leaving 16 bases between them. The CDR3 runs to 16 residues. The CDR3 DNA reads TGTGCCAGCAGCCCCCCCCCTCCGCGGGCTAATGAAAAACTGTTTTTT. Its protein is CASSPPPPRANEKLFF.

A single count supports this clonotype. The CDR3 coding sequence is TGTGCCAGCAGCACAGACAGGGGGTACACCGGGGAGCTGTTTTTT. Its protein product is CASSTDRGYTGELFF. The chain has TRBV6-5 and TRBJ2-2; 9 positions agree with TRBD1. CDR3 length: 15 amino acids. Germline lookup yields CDR1 MNHEY and CDR2 SVGAGI. V was pared by 6 bases and J by 3 bases, with 5 bases of the junction left unmatched.

In its sample, this clonotype was seen a few times. V and J are TRBV28 and TRBJ1-1; the D is unclear. The CDR3 consists of 12 residues. Trimming left V 8 bases short and J 7 bases short, with 14 bases between. Germline V CDR1 and CDR2: MDHEN, SYDVKM. CDR3 nucleotide sequence: TGTGCCAGCTCACTCTTCGGCAGTGAAGCTTTCTTT. Translation: CASSLFGSEAFF.

The chain links TRBV9 to TRBJ2-1, with 13 bases aligning to TRBD2. The CDR3 length is 15 residues. Germline trimming cut 4 bases from V and 8 bases from J; bases unmatched to any gene: 6. Germline V gives CDR1 SGDLS, CDR2 YYNGEE. CDR3 bases: TGTGCCAGCAGCATGGGGACTAGCGGGGTCTATGAGCAGTTCTTC. This sequence encodes CASSMGTSGVYEQFF. The full variable domain, rest sourced from reference TRBV9 and TRBJ2-1, is DSGVTQTPKHLITATGQRVTLRCSPRSGDLSVYWYQQSLDQGLQFLIQYYNGEERAKGNILERFSAQQFPDLHSELNLSSLELGDSALYFCASSMGTSGVYEQFFGPGTRLTVL.

This clonotype was counted many times. The rearrangement links TRBV20-1 to TRBJ2-7; 9 bases fit TRBD2. Germline V gene data show CDR1 as DFQATT and CDR2 as SNEGSKA (reference sequence). J was trimmed by 3 bases and V by 1 base; bases with no gene match: 10. The CDR3 has 16 residues. The CDR3 spells CSARGSASGNIYEQYF. The CDR3 DNA reads TGCAGTGCTAGAGGTTCGGCTAGCGGGAACATCTACGAGCAGTACTTC.

This sequence joins TRBV27 and TRBJ1-6; D is ambiguous. In germline, CDR1 is MNHEY, CDR2 SMNVEV (reference sequence). The CDR3 spans 13 residues. Trimming took off 9 bases at V and 4 bases at J, with 10 bases between the two ends. As DNA, the CDR3 is TGTGCCAGTTCACGAGTTTATAATTCACCCCTCCACTTT. It encodes CASSRVYNSPLHF.

This clonotype occurred a few times. This chain connects TRBV5-1 to TRBJ2-3, with 14 bases matching TRBD2. The CDR3 contains 18 residues. V lost 4 bases, J lost 0 bases, and 7 bases stayed unmatched. Germline V CDR1 and CDR2: SGHRS, YFSETQ. CDR3 coding DNA: TGCGCCAGCAGCCATGGACTAGCGGGAGGCCCGAGCACAGATACGCAGTATTTT. Amino acid sequence: CASSHGLAGGPSTDTQYF.

The chain uses TRBV28 and TRBJ2-7; D could derive from TRBD1 or TRBD2 (6 bases each). The V end was cut by 3 bases, the J end by 5 bases, with 14 bases between. Germline V gene sequence: CDR1 MDHEN, CDR2 SYDVKM. CDR3 length: 14 amino acids. The CDR3 nucleotides read TGTGCCAGCAGTTTGGGGGGCCCCTGGGACGAGCAGTACTTC. It is translated as CASSLGGPWDEQYF.

The sample holds a few counts of this clonotype. The chain couples TRBV5-1 to TRBJ1-1; perhaps TRBD1 as D (6 bases). Germline V gene sequence: CDR1 SGHRS, CDR2 YFSETQ. V lost 4 bases, J lost 4 bases, and 17 bases lay in between. The CDR3 spans 15 residues. The CDR3 loop reads CASSAQQGGFTEAFF. CDR3 DNA sequence: TGCGCCAGCAGCGCTCAACAGGGAGGGTTCACTGAAGCTTTCTTT.

As to this clonotype: At one boundary the junction diverges from the germline segment, which might be a read error. The J gene is TRBJ2-7, the V gene TRBV4-1; D perhaps matches TRBD2 (5 bases). The CDR3 loop spans 13 amino acids. Looked up from germline, CDR1 is MGHRA and CDR2 is YSYEKL. Here the CDR3 DNA reads TGCGCCGGCAGCCTGATTAGCGAAAGCGAGCAGTACTTC. Translated, it gives CAGSLISESEQYF.

This clonotype showed up many times. The J gene is TRBJ2-5, the V gene TRBV10-3; 9 bases map to TRBD1. CDR1 and CDR2 (germline): ENHRY, SYGVKD. The CDR3 has 13 residues. The junction had 2 bases not matched to a gene; V was cut back by 5 bases and J by 4 bases. CDR3 in DNA: TGTGCCATCAGTCCGGGACAGGGAGAGACCCAGTACTTC. Its protein product is CAISPGQGETQYF.

The chain recombines TRBV25-1 with TRBJ1-2; TRBD1 agrees at 7 bases. Trimming took 3 bases from V and 9 from J; bases not matched to a gene: 13. The CDR3 consists of 15 residues. The V gene's germline CDR1 is MGHDK and CDR2 SYGVNS. Here the CDR3 DNA reads TGTGCCAGCAGTGAGCAGGGGGGGGCAACTCCAAGCTACACCTTC. This translates into CASSEQGGATPSYTF.

The rearrangement uses TRBV5-1 and TRBJ1-4; 7 nucleotides align to TRBD1. CDR3 length: 14 amino acids. CDR1 is SGHRS and CDR2 is YFSETQ in the germline V gene. J was trimmed by 8 bases and V by 0 bases; bases with no gene match: 4. CDR3 amino acids: CASSLEGAGEKLFF. CDR3 nucleotide sequence: TGCGCCAGCAGCTTGGAGGGGGCAGGGGAAAAACTGTTTTTT.

The chain has TRBV5-5 and TRBJ2-1; no definite D call. The ends were cut back, 7 bases at V and 4 bases at J, with 15 bases in the middle. CDR3 size: 14 residues. Per the germline V gene, CDR1 is SGHKS and CDR2 is YYEKEE (reference sequence). The CDR3 here is CASGVGNLYNEQFF. Here the CDR3 DNA reads TGTGCCAGCGGGGTGGGGAATCTATACAATGAGCAGTTCTTC. The variable domain in full, completed from reference TRBV5-5 and TRBJ2-1, reads DAGVTQSPTHLIKTRGQQVTLRCSPISGHKSVSWYQQVLGQGPQFIFQYYEKEERGRGNFPDRFSARQFPNYSSELNVNALLLGDSALYLCASGVGNLYNEQFFGPGTRLTVL.

The V and J genes are TRBV29-1 and TRBJ1-1; no clear D gene. Germline lookup yields CDR1 SQVTM and CDR2 ANQGSEA. Trimming shortened V by 3 bases and J by 0 bases, and 8 bases separated the two germline ends. CDR3 length equals 13 residues. CDR3 DNA: TGCAGCGTTGAGTTGCACCTGAACACTGAAGCTTTCTTT. The encoded protein is CSVELHLNTEAFF. The full variable domain, its missing parts supplied by reference TRBV29-1 and TRBJ1-1, is SAVISQKPSRDICQRGTSLTIQCQVDSQVTMMFWYRQQPGQSLTLIATANQGSEATYESGFVIDKFPISRPNLTFSTLTVSNMSPEDSSIYLCSVELHLNTEAFFGQGTRLTVV.

The chain has TRBV6-2 or TRBV6-3 and TRBJ2-3; D may match TRBD1 or TRBD2 (6 bases each). The length of the CDR3 is 16 residues. Germline values: CDR1 MNHEY, CDR2 SVGEGT. V was clipped by 8 bases and J by 0 bases, with 18 bases between them. The CDR3 protein is CASGGTPLDSTDTQYF. The CDR3, as DNA: TGTGCCAGCGGCGGGACACCACTCGATAGCACAGATACGCAGTATTTT.

The genes are TRBV9 and TRBJ2-4, with D possibly matching TRBD1 (6 bases). Trimming cost V 0 bases and J 10 bases, with 20 bases left between them. Germline V CDR1 and CDR2: SGDLS, YYNGEE. The CDR3 runs to 16 residues. The chain's CDR3 is CASSVGAGTPWGIQYF. The CDR3 DNA sequence: TGTGCCAGCAGCGTAGGGGCCGGGACACCTTGGGGAATTCAGTACTTC.

This chain connects TRBV13 to TRBJ2-7; D is perhaps TRBD1 (6 bases). The V end was cut by 6 bases, the J end by 3 bases, with 18 bases between. The CDR3 consists of 15 residues. CDR1 PRHDT and CDR2 FYEKMQ come from the germline V gene (reference sequence). The chain's CDR3 is CASSTTGHPGYEQYF. The DNA for the CDR3 is TGTGCCAGCAGTACTACGGGACACCCGGGCTACGAGCAGTACTTC. Full variable domain (outside the CDR3, taken from reference TRBV13 and TRBJ2-7): AAGVIQSPRHLIKEKRETATLKCYPIPRHDTVYWYQQGPGQDPQFLISFYEKMQSDKGSIPDRFSAQQFSDYHSELNMSSLELGDSALYFCASSTTGHPGYEQYFGPGTRLTVT.

Many counts were recorded for this clonotype. The rearrangement links TRBV9 to TRBJ1-1; D remains unclear. V was cut by 5 bases and J by 0 bases, with 8 bases left in between. The CDR3 contains 13 residues. Germline CDR1 is SGDLS and CDR2 is YYNGEE. For the CDR3, the DNA is TGTGCCAGCAGTGTGTCCGTGAACACTGAAGCTTTCTTT. It translates to CASSVSVNTEAFF.